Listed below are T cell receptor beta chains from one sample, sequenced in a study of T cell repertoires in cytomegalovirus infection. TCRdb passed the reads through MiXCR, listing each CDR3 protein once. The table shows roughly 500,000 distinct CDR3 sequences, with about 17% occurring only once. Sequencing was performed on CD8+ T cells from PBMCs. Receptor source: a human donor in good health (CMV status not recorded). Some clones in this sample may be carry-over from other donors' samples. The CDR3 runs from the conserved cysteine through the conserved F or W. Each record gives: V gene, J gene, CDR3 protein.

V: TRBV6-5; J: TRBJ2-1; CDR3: CASSYSRGGAGAYNEQFF
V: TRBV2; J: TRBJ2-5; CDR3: CASSVLAWETQYF
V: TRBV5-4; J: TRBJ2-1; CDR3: CASSLGGTGSYNEQFF
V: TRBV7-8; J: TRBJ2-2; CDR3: CASCAFGLAGYTGELFF
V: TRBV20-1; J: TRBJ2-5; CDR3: CSAREGAHETQYF
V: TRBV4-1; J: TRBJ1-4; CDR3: CASSRAMTGHTNEKLFF
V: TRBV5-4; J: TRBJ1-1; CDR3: CASSSVPGQGTAFF
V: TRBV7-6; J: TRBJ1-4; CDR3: CASSSAPAEEKLFF
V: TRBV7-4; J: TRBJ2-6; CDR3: CASRQSLSRANVLTF
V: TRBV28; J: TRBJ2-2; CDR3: CASSFPGTSGSTDTGELFF
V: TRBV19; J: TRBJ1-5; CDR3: CASSIDRGQPQHF
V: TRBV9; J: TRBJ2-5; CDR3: CASSAGTGGGETQYF
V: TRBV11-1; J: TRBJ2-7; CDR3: CASSPGTSLFYEQYF
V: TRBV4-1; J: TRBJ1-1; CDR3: CASSRRQGGTEAFF
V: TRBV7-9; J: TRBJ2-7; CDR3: CAVPRGGALTYEQYF
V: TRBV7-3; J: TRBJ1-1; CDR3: CASTDRAGLNTEAFF
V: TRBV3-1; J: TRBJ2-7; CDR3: CASSQDPGQGVHEQYF
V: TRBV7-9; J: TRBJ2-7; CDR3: CASSLAGETYEQYF
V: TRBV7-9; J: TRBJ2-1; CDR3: CASSRQALAGSDGEQFF
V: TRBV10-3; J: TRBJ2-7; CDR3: CAISDPAYEQYF
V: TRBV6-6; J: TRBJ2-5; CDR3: CASSLSTSGFKETQYF
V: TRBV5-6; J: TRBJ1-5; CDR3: CASSLRYSNQPQHF